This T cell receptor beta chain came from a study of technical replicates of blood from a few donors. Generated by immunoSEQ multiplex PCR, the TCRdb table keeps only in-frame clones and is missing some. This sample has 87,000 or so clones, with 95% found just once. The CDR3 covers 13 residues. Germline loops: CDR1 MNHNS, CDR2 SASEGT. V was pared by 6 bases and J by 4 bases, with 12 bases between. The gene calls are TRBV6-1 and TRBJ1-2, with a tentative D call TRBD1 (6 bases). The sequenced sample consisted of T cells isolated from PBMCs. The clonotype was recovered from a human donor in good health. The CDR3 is CASSHRDPYGYTF. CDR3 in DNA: TGTGCCAGCAGCCACAGGGATCCCTATGGCTACACCTTC.